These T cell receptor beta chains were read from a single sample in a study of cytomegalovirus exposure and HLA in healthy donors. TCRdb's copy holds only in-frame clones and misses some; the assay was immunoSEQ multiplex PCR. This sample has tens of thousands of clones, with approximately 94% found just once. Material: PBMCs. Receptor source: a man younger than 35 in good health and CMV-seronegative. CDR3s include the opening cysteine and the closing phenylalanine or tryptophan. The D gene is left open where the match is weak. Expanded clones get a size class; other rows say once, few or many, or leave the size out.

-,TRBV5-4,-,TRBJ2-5,TGTGCCAGCAGCTTGAAGACTATTGTAGAGACCCAGTACTTC,CASSLKTIVETQYF
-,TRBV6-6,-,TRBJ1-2,TGTGCCAGCAGCCCCTCCACGGAGCTACCCTATGGCTATACCTTC,CASSPSTELPYGYTF
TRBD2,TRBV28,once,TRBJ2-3,TGTGCCAGCAGTTCTGGGACTAGCATCACAGATACGCAGTATTTT,CASSSGTSITDTQYF
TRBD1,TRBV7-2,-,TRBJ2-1,TGTGCCAGCAGCGGACAGGGGCACCCCAATGAGCAGTTCTTC,CASSGQGHPNEQFF
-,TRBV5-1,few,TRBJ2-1,TGCGCCAGCAGCTTAACAGGGAATGAGCAGTTCTTC,CASSLTGNEQFF
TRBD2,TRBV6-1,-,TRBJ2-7,TGTGCCAGCAGCCCTAGCGGGGTAACCTACGAGCAGTACTTC,CASSPSGVTYEQYF
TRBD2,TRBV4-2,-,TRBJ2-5,TGTGCCAGCAGCCCTTCCGGGACTAGCGGTACGCTGGTAGAGACCCAGTACTTC,CASSPSGTSGTLVETQYF
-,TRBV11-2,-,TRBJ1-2,TGTGCCAGCAGCTTAGGGGGGCCTGGCACCTTC,CASSLGGPGTF
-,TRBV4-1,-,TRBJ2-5,TGCGCCAGCAGCACAGGGCGGCTAGCGGACGATCAAGAGACCCAGTACTTC,CASSTGRLADDQETQYF
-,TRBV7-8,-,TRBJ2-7,TGTGCCAGCAGCTTAGTACAGGCCTACTACGAGCAGTACTTC,CASSLVQAYYEQYF
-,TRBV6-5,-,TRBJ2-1,TGTGCCAGCAGCCGGGGGAACTACAATGAGCAGTTCTTC,CASSRGNYNEQFF
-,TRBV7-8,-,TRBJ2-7,TGTGCCAGCCGGCCAACAGACCACTACGAGCAGTACTTC,CASRPTDHYEQYF
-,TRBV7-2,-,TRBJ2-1,TGTGCCAGCAGTTGGCCGGTAGCCTCCAATGAGCAGTTCTTC,CASSWPVASNEQFF
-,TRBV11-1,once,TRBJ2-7,TGTGCCAGCAGCTCCTTACAGGCACCCTACGAGCAGTACTTC,CASSSLQAPYEQYF
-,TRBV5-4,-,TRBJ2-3,TGTGCCAGCAGCGTAACTAGCACAGATACGCAGTATTTT,CASSVTSTDTQYF
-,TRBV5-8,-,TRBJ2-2,TGTGCCAGCAGCTTGTTGGCTAGCACCGGGGAGCTGTTTTTT,CASSLLASTGELFF
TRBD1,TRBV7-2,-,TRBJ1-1,TGTGCCAGCAGCAGACAGGGGTGGGGTGAAGCTTTCTTT,CASSRQGWGEAFF